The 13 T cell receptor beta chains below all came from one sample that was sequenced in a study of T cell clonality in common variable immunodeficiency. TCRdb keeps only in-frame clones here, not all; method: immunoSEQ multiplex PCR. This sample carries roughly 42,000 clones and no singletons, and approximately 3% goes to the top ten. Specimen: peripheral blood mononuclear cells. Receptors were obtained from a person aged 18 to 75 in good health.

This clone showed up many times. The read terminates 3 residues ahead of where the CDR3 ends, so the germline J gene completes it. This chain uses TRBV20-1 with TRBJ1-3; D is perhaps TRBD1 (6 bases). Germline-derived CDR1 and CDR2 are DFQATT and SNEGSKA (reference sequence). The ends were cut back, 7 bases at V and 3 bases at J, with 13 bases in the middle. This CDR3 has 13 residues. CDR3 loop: CSGRGGNGNTIYF. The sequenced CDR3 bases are TGCAGTGGGAGAGGGGGAAATGGAAACACC.

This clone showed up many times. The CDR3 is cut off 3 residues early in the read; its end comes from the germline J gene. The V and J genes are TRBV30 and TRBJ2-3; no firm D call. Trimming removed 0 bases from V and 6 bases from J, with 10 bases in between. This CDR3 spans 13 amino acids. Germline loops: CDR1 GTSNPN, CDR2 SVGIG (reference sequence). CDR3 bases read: TGTGCCTGGAGTGTAAACGGGTTCGATACG. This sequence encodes CAWSVNGFDT. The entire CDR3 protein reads CAWSVNGFDTQYF.

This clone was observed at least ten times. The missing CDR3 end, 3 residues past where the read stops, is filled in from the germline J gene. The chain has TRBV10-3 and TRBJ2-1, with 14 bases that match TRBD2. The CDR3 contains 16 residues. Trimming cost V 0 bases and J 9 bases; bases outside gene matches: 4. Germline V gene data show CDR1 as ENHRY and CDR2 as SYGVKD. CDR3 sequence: CAISESPGLAGVEQFF. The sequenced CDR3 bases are TGTGCCATCAGTGAGTCCCCGGGACTAGCGGGAGTTGAG.

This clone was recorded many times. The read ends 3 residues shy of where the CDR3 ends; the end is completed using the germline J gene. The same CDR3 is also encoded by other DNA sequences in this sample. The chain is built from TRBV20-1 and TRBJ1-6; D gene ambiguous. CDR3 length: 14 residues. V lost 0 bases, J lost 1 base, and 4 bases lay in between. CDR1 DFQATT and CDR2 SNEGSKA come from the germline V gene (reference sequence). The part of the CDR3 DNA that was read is TGCAGTGCTAGAGACAGTTCCTATAATTCACCC. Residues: CSARDSSYNSP. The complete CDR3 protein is CSARDSSYNSPLHF.

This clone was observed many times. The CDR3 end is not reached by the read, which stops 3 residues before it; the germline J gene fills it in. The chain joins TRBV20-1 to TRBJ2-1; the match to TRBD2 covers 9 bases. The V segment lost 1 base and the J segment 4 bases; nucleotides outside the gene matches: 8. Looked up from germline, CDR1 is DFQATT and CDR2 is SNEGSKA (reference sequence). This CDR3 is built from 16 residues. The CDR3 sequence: CSARGPIAGEYNEQFF. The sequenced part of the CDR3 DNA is TGCAGTGCTAGAGGCCCCATAGCGGGAGAATACAATGAG.

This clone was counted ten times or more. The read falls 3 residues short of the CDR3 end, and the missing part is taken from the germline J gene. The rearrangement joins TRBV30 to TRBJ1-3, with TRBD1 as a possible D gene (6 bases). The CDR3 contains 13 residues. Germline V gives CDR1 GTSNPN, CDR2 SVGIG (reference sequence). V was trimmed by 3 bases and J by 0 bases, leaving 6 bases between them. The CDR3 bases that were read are TGTGCCTGGAGACAGGGCTCTGGAAACACC. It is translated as CAWRQGSGNT. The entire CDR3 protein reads CAWRQGSGNTIYF.

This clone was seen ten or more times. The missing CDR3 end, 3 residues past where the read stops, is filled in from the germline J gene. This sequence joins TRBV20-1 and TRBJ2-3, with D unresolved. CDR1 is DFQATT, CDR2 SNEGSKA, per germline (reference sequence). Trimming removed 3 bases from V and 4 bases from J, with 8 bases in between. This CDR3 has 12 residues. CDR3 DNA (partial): TGCAGTGCTAGTCAGGTGTCAGATACG. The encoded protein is CSASQVSDT. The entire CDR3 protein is CSASQVSDTQYF.

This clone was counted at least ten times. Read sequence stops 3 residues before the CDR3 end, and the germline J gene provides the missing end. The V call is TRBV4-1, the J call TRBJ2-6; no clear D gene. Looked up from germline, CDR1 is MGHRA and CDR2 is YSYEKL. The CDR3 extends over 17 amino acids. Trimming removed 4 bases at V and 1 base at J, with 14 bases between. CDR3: CASSPASFASGANVLTF. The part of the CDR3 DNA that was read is TGCGCCAGCAGCCCTGCCAGTTTTGCTTCTGGGGCCAACGTC.

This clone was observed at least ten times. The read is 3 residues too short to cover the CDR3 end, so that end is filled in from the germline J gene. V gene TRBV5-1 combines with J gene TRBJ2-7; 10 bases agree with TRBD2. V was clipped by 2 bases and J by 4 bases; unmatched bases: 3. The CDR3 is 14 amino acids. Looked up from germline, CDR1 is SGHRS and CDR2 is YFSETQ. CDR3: CASSFLAGDYEQYF. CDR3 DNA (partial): TGCGCCAGCAGCTTCCTAGCGGGAGATTACGAG.

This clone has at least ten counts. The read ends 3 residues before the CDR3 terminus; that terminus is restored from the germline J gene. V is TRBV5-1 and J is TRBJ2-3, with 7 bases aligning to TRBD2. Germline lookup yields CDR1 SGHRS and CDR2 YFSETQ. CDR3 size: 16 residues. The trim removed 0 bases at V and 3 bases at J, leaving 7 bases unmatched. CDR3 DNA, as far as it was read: TGCGCCAGCAGCTTGGTGGCGATCGGGGGGACAGATACG. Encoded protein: CASSLVAIGGTDT. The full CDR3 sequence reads CASSLVAIGGTDTQYF.

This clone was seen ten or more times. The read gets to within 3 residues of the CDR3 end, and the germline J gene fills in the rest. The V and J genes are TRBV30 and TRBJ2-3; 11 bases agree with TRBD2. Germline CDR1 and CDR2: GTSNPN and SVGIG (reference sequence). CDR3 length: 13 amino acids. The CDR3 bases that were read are TGTGCCTGGAGCCTAGCGGGGGGTGAGACG. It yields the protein CAWSLAGGET. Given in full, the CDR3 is CAWSLAGGETQYF.

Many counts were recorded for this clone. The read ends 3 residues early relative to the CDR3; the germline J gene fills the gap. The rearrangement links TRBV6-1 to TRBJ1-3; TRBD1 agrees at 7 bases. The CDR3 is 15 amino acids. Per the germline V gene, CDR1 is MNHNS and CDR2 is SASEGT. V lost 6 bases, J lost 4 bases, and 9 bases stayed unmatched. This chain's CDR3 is CASSERQGSGNTIYF. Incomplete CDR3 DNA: TGTGCCAGCAGCGAAAGACAGGGATCCGGAAACACC.

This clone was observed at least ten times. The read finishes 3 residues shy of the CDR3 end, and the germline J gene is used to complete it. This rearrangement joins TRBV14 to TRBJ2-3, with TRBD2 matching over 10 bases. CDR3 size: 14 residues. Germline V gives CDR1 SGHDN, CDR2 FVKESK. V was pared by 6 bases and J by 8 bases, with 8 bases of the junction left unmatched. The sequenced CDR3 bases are TGTGCCAGCAGGGCTAGCGGGAGTCCGGGTACG. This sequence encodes CASRASGSPGT. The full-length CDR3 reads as CASRASGSPGTQYF.